A selection of T cell receptor beta chains follows, all from one sample in a study of blood T cell repertoires in COVID-19. Data came from immunoSEQ multiplex PCR; TCRdb stores just in-frame clones and leaves some out. The top ten clones hold approximately 11% of a sample with approximately 170,000 clones, around four fifths of them seen once. The sequencing sample was made of peripheral blood. Receptors originate from a human donor in a cohort sampled during active COVID-19. CDR3s include the opening cysteine and the closing phenylalanine or tryptophan. Fields, in order: D gene, clone size, V gene, J gene, CDR3 DNA, CDR3 protein. The D gene is left open where the match is weak. Rows give clone size only sometimes, using once, few, many, or a class for an expanded clone.

>TRBD1|NA|TRBV11-1|TRBJ1-4
TGTGCCAGCAGCCCTCGACAGGGGAGTGAAAAACTGTTTTTT
CASSPRQGSEKLFF
>TRBD1|NA|TRBV27|TRBJ2-5
TGTGCCAGCCCCGGGACAGACGACCTGGAGACCCAGTACTTC
CASPGTDDLETQYF
>NA|NA|TRBV7-9|TRBJ1-2
TGTGCCAGCAGCCCGAGTTGGGGCCCAAACTATGGCTACACCTTC
CASSPSWGPNYGYTF
>NA|NA|TRBV6-5|TRBJ1-2
TGTGCCAGCAGCCTAGCGGGGACCGGAATCTATGGCTACACCTTC
CASSLAGTGIYGYTF
>NA|NA|TRBV18|TRBJ1-6
TGTGCCAGCTCACCAAATCAGGCGAGCTCCTATAATTCACCCCTCCACTTT
CASSPNQASSYNSPLHF
>TRBD2|once|TRBV9|TRBJ2-3
TGTGCCAGCACCCTAGGTAGCGGGGGGAGCACAGATACGCAGTATTTT
CASTLGSGGSTDTQYF
>TRBD2|NA|TRBV11-3|TRBJ2-1
TGTGCCAGCAGCCAAGCTGGGACTAGCGGGAGGGCATTTGAGCAGTTCTTC
CASSQAGTSGRAFEQFF
>NA|NA|TRBV2|TRBJ2-1
TGTGCCAGCAGTGAAAGGCTAGCGATGGACAATGAGCAGTTCTTC
CASSERLAMDNEQFF
>NA|NA|TRBV4-3|TRBJ2-1
TGCGCCAGCAGCCAAGATCCCCCGGCAGCGAAACTGTACAATGAGCAGTTCTTC
CASSQDPPAAKLYNEQFF
>TRBD1|NA|TRBV7-2|TRBJ1-4
TGTGCCAGCAGCCCTGACAGGGCTGGTGAAAAACTGTTTTTT
CASSPDRAGEKLFF
>TRBD1|NA|TRBV5-6|TRBJ2-7
TGTGCCAGCAGCCGGGACAGCGGAGCCGAGCAGTACTTC
CASSRDSGAEQYF
>NA|NA|TRBV9|TRBJ2-2
TGTGCCAGCAGCGTAGGAGACTATCCTCCCGGGGAGCTGTTTTTT
CASSVGDYPPGELFF
>NA|NA|TRBV5-4|TRBJ2-2
TGTGCCAGCAGCCCGGTGGGGGGTAGGGAGCTGTTTTTT
CASSPVGGRELFF
>TRBD1|once|TRBV18|TRBJ1-1
TGTGCCAGCTCACCCGGAGACAGGGTCGGCACTGAAGCTTTCTTT
CASSPGDRVGTEAFF
>NA|NA|TRBV28|TRBJ2-3
TGTGCCAGCAGTAACCGCGGGGCTGGGGATACGCAGTATTTT
CASSNRGAGDTQYF
>TRBD2|few|TRBV4-3|TRBJ2-3
TGCGCCAGCAGCCAGCCCTCGGGACTAGCGGGGGGCACAGATACGCAGTATTTT
CASSQPSGLAGGTDTQYF
>TRBD1|NA|TRBV12-3/TRBV12-4|TRBJ1-2
TGTGCCAGCAGCAGGACAGGGACCCGTGGCTACACCTTC
CASSRTGTRGYTF
>TRBD1|NA|TRBV7-2|TRBJ1-1
TGTGCCAGCAGCTTCAGACAGGGAATCACTGAAGCTTTCTTT
CASSFRQGITEAFF
>NA|NA|TRBV2|TRBJ1-1
TGTGCCAGCAGTGATCTTAGCACTGAAGCTTTCTTT
CASSDLSTEAFF
>NA|NA|TRBV4-1|TRBJ1-1
TGCGCCAGCAGCCTCACACCGTACACTGAAGCTTTCTTT
CASSLTPYTEAFF
>TRBD2|NA|TRBV7-2|TRBJ2-1
TGTGCCAGCAGCCCCGGGACTAGCGATAGCAATGAGCAGTTCTTC
CASSPGTSDSNEQFF
>TRBD2|NA|TRBV27|TRBJ2-7
TGTGCCAGCAGTAAAACGGGACTAGCGGTAGCCTACGAGCAGTACTTC
CASSKTGLAVAYEQYF
>NA|NA|TRBV7-2|TRBJ2-5
TGTGCCAGCACCCTTCTAGGGGGGGGAGAGACCCAGTACTTC
CASTLLGGGETQYF
>NA|few|TRBV4-1|TRBJ1-1
TGCGCCAGCAGCCAAGGGGAGTTGCGAGCTTTCTTT
CASSQGELRAFF
>NA|NA|TRBV5-4|TRBJ2-5
TGTGCCAGCAGCCCTTGGAGCCAAGAGACCCAGTACTTC
CASSPWSQETQYF
>NA|NA|TRBV3-1/TRBV3-2|TRBJ2-4
TGTGCCAGCAGCCCCGGGGTTCTAGCCAAAAACATTCAGTACTTC
CASSPGVLAKNIQYF
>NA|few|TRBV5-5|TRBJ1-1
TGTGCCAGCAGCTTGGGAGGAGAAGCTTTCTTT
CASSLGGEAFF
>NA|NA|TRBV18|TRBJ2-1
TGTGCCAGCTCACCACTGGGGAGTCCCCCCTACAATGAGCAGTTCTTC
CASSPLGSPPYNEQFF
>NA|NA|TRBV27|TRBJ1-2
TGTGCCAGCAGTTTAGAACCCACAGGATTCGATGGCTACACCTTC
CASSLEPTGFDGYTF
>NA|NA|TRBV10-3|TRBJ2-1
TGTGCCATCAGTGGATACAGCTACAATGAGCAGTTCTTC
CAISGYSYNEQFF
>TRBD2|NA|TRBV19|TRBJ2-7
TGTGCCAGCCGAGGACTAGCGGGGCCGGGTTCCGAATACGAGCAGTACTTC
CASRGLAGPGSEYEQYF
>NA|NA|TRBV6-1|TRBJ2-2
TGTGCCAGCAGTGGGGCGCGGGGGCGGAGCACCGGGGAGCTGTTTTTT
CASSGARGRSTGELFF
>NA|NA|TRBV2|TRBJ2-7
TGTGCCAGCAGTTATGACACCTACGAGCAGTACTTC
CASSYDTYEQYF
>TRBD1|NA|TRBV6-6|TRBJ1-5
TGTGCCAGCAGGGCCGGGACAGGGTCTTTTCAGCCCCAGCATTTT
CASRAGTGSFQPQHF
>TRBD1|NA|TRBV11-2|TRBJ1-4
TGTGCCAGCAGCTTAGATTTGGCAGGGGGGAATGAAAAACTGTTTTTT
CASSLDLAGGNEKLFF
>NA|NA|TRBV11-2|TRBJ1-6
TGTGCCAGCAGCACCCCAGGGCAGACCCATTCACCCCTCCACTTT
CASSTPGQTHSPLHF
>TRBD1|NA|TRBV13|TRBJ1-1
TGTGCCAGCAGAGAGACAGGGGGCGCGATCTTTGAGGCTTTCTTT
CASRETGGAIFEAFF
>NA|NA|TRBV6-5|TRBJ1-6
TGTGCCAGCAGACAACAGAATTCACCCCTCCACTTT
CASRQQNSPLHF
>TRBD1|NA|TRBV4-1|TRBJ2-5
TGCGCCAGCAGCCAAAGGGGGACAGGGGTAACTCAAGAGACCCAGTACTTC
CASSQRGTGVTQETQYF
>TRBD2|NA|TRBV28|TRBJ2-5
TGTGCCAGCAGTTCCCTGAGCGGGGGTCGTGAGACCCAGTACTTC
CASSSLSGGRETQYF